This T cell receptor beta chain was identified during a study of blood T cell repertoires in COVID-19. Measured with immunoSEQ multiplex PCR; TCRdb has only the in-frame clones, and not every one. The sample shows hundreds of thousands of clones, around 87% of them seen only once. Sequenced: peripheral blood. The clonotype comes from a man between 65 and 79 years old with acute or convalescent COVID-19.

The CDR3: CASSLDLASDEQFF. The CDR3 coding sequence is TGTGCCAGCAGCTTAGATCTTGCGAGCGATGAGCAGTTCTTC. The rearrangement uses TRBV11-3 and TRBJ2-1; D gene unclear. The V end lost 0 bases, the J end lost 8 bases, and 11 bases lay between the germline ends. CDR1 is SGHNT, CDR2 YENEEA, per germline. The CDR3 has 14 residues.